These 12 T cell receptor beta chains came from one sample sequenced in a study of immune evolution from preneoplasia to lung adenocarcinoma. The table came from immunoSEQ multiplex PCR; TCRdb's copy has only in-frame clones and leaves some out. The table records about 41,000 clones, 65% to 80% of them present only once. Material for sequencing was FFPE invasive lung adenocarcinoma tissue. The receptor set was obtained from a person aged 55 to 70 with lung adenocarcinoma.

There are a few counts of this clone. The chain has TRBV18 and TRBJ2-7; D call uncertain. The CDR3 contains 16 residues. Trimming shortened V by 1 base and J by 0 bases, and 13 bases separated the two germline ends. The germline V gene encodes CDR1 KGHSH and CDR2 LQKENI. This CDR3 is CASSPQVGFLSYEQYF. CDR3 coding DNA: TGTGCCAGCTCACCACAGGTGGGGTTTCTCTCCTACGAGCAGTACTTC.

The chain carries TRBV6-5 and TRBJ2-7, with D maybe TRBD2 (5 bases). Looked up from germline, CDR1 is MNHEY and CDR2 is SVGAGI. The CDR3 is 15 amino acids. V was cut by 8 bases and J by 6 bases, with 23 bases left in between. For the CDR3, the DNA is TGTGCCAGCCCCCCCCCGTATGGCCTCCGGGGCGAGCAGTACTTC. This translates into CASPPPYGLRGEQYF.

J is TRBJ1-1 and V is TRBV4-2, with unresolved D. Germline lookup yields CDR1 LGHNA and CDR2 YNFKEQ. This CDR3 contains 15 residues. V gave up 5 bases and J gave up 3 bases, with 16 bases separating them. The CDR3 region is CASSSERRGDTEAFF. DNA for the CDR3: TGTGCCAGCAGCTCGGAACGACGAGGTGACACTGAAGCTTTCTTT.

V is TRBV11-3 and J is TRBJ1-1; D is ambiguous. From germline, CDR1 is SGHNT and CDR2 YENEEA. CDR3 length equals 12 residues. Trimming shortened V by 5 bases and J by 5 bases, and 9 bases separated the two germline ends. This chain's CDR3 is CASSPVGTEAFF. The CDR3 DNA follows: TGTGCCAGCAGCCCCGTTGGGACTGAAGCTTTCTTT.

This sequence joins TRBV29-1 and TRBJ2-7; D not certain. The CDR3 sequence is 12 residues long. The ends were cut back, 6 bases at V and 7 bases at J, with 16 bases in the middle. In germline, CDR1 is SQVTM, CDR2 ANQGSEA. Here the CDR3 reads CSVSEGLREQYF. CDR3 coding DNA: TGCAGCGTCTCGGAAGGATTGAGAGAGCAGTACTTC.

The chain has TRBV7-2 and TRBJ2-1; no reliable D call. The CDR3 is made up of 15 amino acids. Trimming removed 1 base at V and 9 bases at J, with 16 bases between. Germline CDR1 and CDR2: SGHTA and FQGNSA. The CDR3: CASSLGGSGGSEQFF. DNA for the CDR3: TGTGCCAGCAGCTTAGGGGGTTCAGGTGGGTCTGAGCAGTTCTTC.

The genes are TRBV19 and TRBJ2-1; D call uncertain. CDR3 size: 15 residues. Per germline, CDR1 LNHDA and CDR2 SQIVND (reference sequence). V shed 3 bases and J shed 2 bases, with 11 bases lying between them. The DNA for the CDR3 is TGTGCCAGTAGTATTAGGCCTGACCCCTACAATGAGCAGTTCTTC. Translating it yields CASSIRPDPYNEQFF.

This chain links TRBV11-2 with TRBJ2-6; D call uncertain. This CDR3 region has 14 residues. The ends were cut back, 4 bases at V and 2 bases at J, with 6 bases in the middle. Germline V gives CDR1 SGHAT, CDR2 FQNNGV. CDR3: CASSSGPGANVLTF. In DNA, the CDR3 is TGTGCCAGCAGCTCCGGACCTGGGGCCAACGTCCTGACTTTC.

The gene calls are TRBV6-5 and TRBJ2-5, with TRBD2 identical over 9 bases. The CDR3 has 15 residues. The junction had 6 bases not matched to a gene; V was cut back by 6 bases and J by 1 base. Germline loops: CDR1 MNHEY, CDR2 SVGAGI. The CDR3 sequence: CASSPQLAGQETQYF. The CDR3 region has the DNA TGTGCCAGCAGCCCACAACTAGCGGGCCAAGAGACCCAGTACTTC.

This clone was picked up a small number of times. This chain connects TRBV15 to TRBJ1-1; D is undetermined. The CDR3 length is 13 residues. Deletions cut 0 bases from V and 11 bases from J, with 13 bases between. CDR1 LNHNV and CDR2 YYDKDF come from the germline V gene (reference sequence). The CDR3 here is CATSRDSAGGAFF. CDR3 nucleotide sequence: TGTGCCACCAGCAGAGATTCAGCAGGTGGGGCTTTCTTT.

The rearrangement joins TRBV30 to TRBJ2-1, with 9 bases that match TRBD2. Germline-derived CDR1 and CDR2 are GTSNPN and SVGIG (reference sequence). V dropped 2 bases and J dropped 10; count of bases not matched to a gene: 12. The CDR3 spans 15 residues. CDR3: CAWSIVAGGPYEQFF. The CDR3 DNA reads TGTGCCTGGAGTATCGTGGCGGGAGGGCCATACGAGCAGTTCTTC. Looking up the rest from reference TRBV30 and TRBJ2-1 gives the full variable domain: SQTIHQWPATLVQPVGSPLSLECTVEGTSNPNLYWYRQAAGRGLQLLFYSVGIGQISSEVPQNLSASRPQDRQFILSSKKLLLSDSGFYLCAWSIVAGGPYEQFFGPGTRLTVL.

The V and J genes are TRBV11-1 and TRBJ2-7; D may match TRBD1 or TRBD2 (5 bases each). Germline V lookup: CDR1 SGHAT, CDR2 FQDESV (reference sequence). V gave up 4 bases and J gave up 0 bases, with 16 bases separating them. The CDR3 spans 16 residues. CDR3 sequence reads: CASSSSMRGGSYEQYF. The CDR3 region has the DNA TGTGCCAGCAGCTCCTCAATGAGGGGTGGCTCCTACGAGCAGTACTTC.